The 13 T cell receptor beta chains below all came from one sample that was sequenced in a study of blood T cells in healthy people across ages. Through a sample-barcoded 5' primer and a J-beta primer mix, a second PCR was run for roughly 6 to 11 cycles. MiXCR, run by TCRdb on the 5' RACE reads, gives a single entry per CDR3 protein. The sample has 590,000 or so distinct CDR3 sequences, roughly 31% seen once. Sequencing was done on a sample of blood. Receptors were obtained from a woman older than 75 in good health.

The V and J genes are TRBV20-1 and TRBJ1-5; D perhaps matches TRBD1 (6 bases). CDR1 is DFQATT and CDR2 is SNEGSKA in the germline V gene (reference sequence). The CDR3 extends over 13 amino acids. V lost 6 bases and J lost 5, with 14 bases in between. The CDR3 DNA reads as TGCAGTGCCGAGGACAGTGGTTATCAGCCCCAGCATTTT. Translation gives CSAEDSGYQPQHF.

Here the CDR3 reads CASSQPTGQGAGGYTF. As DNA, the CDR3 is TGTGCCAGCAGCCAGCCAACGGGACAGGGGGCTGGTGGCTACACCTTC. This sequence joins TRBV7-3 and TRBJ1-2; 12 positions match TRBD1. The CDR3 extends over 16 amino acids. Germline V lookup: CDR1 SGHTA, CDR2 FQGTGA. The trim removed 5 bases at V and 7 bases at J, leaving 11 bases unmatched.

The CDR3 DNA reads as TGCAGTGCTGTCACAGGGGCATTGGATAGCTACACCTTC. Translating gives CSAVTGALDSYTF. The genes are TRBV20-1 and TRBJ1-2; 7 bases map to TRBD1. The trim removed 5 bases at V and 9 bases at J, leaving 12 bases unmatched. In germline, CDR1 is DFQATT, CDR2 SNEGSKA (reference sequence). This CDR3 spans 13 amino acids.

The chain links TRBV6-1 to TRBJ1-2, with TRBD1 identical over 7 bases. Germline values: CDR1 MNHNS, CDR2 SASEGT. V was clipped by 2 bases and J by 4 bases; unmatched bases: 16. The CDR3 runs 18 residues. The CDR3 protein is CASSEFGQALARAYGYTF. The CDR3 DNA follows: TGTGCCAGCAGTGAATTTGGACAGGCCTTGGCGAGGGCCTATGGCTACACCTTC.

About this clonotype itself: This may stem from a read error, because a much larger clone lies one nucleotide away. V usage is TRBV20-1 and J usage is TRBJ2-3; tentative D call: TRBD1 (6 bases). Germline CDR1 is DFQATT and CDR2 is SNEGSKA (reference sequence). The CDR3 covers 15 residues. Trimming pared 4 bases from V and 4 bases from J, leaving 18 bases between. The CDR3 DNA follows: TGCAGTGCTATCATCTATGGACAGAGCGCAGATACGCAGTATTTT. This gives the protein CSAIIYGQSADTQYF.

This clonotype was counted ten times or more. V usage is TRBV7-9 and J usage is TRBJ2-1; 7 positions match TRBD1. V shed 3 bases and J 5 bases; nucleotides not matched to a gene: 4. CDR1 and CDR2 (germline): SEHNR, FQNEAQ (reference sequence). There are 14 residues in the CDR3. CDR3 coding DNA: TGTGCCAGCAGCTTTAGGGACAGCAACAATGAGCAGTTCTTC. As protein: CASSFRDSNNEQFF.

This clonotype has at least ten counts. The DNA of the CDR3 is TGCAGCGGGGGCCCTAGCACCTACGAGCAGTACTTC. Its translation is CSGGPSTYEQYF. V gene TRBV29-1 combines with J gene TRBJ2-7; D is tentatively TRBD1 or TRBD2 (5 bases each). Per the germline V gene, CDR1 is SQVTM and CDR2 is ANQGSEA. Trimming took 7 bases from V and 2 from J, leaving 12 bases between them. The CDR3 has 12 residues.

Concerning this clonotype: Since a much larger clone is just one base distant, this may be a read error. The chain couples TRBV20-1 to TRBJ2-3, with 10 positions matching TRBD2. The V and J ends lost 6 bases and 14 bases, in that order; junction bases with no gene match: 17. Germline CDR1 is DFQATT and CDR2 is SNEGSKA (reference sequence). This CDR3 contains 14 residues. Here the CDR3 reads CSAKSGASGGSSYF. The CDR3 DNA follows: TGCAGTGCAAAATCCGGGGCTAGCGGGGGCTCCTCGTATTTT.

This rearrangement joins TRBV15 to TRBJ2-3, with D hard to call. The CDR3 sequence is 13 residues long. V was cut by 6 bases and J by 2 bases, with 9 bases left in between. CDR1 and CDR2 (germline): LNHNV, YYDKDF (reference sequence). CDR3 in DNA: TGTGCCACCAGGGCCGCGTACACAGATACGCAGTATTTT. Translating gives CATRAAYTDTQYF.

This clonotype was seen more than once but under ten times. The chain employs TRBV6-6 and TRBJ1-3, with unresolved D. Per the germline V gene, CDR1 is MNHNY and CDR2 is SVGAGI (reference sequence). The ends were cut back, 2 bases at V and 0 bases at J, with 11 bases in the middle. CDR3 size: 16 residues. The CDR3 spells CASSYQARNSGNTIYF. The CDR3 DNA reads TGTGCCAGCAGTTACCAGGCGCGCAACTCTGGAAACACCATATATTTT.

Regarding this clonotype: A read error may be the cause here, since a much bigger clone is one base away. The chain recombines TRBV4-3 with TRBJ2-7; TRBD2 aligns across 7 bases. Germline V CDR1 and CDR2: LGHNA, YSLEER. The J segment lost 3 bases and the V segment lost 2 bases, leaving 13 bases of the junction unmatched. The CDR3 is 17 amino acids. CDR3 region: CASSQSVGSGYGYEQYF. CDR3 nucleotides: TGCGCCAGCAGCCAAAGCGTCGGTAGCGGGTATGGCTACGAGCAGTACTTC.

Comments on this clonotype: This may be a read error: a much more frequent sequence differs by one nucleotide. CDR3 region: CASSPRARRQGGHEQYF. In DNA, the CDR3 is TGTGCCAGCAGCCCAAGGGCCAGGCGCCAAGGGGGCCATGAGCAGTACTTC. The chain joins TRBV7-2 to TRBJ2-5; 7 nucleotides agree with TRBD1. V lost 5 bases and J lost 11; bases outside the gene matches: 23. Germline values: CDR1 SGHTA, CDR2 FQGNSA. CDR3 size: 17 residues.

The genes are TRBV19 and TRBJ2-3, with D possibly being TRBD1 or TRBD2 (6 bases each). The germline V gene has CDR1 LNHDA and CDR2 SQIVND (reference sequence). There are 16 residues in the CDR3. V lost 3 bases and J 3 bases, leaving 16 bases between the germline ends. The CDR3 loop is CASSMRGARGTDTQYF. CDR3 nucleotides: TGTGCCAGTAGTATGAGGGGGGCGCGTGGTACAGATACGCAGTATTTT.